This TCR beta chain was observed in a study of T cell changes during pregnancy in multiple sclerosis. Some clones are missing from TCRdb's copy, which holds only in-frame ones; the method was immunoSEQ multiplex PCR. The profile shows around 40,000 clones, 91% of them singletons. The clonotype comes from a female donor with multiple sclerosis, enrolled in a pregnancy study. The material sequenced was CD8+ T cells from peripheral blood mononuclear cells, taken in the second trimester of pregnancy.

The CDR3 loop reads CSVEDPETSGDTDTQYF. Here the CDR3 DNA reads TGCAGCGTTGAAGATCCCGAGACTAGCGGTGATACAGATACGCAGTATTTT. The chain joins TRBV29-1 to TRBJ2-3, with 9 nucleotides matching TRBD2. The CDR3 length is 17 residues. CDR1 is SQVTM, CDR2 ANQGSEA, per germline. J was trimmed by 3 bases and V by 0 bases; bases with no gene match: 10.